Presented here are 10 T cell receptor beta chains from one specimen sequenced in a study of human T cells and chemical hapten exposure. Time point given: patch test 2, 6 weeks after DPC sensitization. The sample's treatment: therapeutic diphenylcyclopropenone sensitization with weekly scalp DPC. Using its own MiXCR run on the RACE reads, TCRdb lists one record per CDR3 protein. The sample shows just over 350,000 distinct CDR3 sequences, nearly 6.5% of them seen only once. The sample consisted of whole blood, taken in connection with sensitization to the hapten diphenylcyclopropenone (DPC). These receptors all come from a woman under 30 with alopecia areata. Some clones in this sample may be carry-over from other donors' samples.

The V and J genes are TRBV7-6 and TRBJ2-7; 7 bases are shared with TRBD1. Germline V CDR1 and CDR2: SGHVS, FNYEAQ. The CDR3 loop spans 14 amino acids. With 5 bases clipped from V and 2 bases from J, the junction kept 6 bases outside the gene matches. The CDR3 loop is CASSPTTGAYEQYF. CDR3 sequence (DNA): TGTGCCAGCAGCCCAACCACAGGGGCCTACGAGCAGTACTTC.

This chain links TRBV12-3 or TRBV12-4 with TRBJ2-1; D is tentatively TRBD1 or TRBD2 (6 bases each). This CDR3 has 14 residues. The V end lost 3 bases, the J end lost 4 bases, and 10 bases lay between the germline ends. The CDR3: CASSFGGLYNEQFF. In nucleotides, the CDR3 is TGTGCCAGCAGTTTTGGGGGGCTATACAATGAGCAGTTCTTC.

The chain uses TRBV6-6 and TRBJ2-1; the D gene is possibly TRBD1 (6 bases). The length of the CDR3 is 13 residues. CDR1 is MNHNY and CDR2 is SVGAGI in the germline V gene (reference sequence). Deletions cut 7 bases from V and 9 bases from J, with 16 bases between. CDR3 sequence: CASTLWVQGEQFF. The CDR3 bases are TGTGCCAGCACCCTTTGGGTACAGGGTGAGCAGTTCTTC.

This clonotype was recorded many times. The V and J genes are TRBV7-9 and TRBJ1-1, with TRBD1 matching over 8 bases. CDR3 length: 14 residues. The germline gives CDR1 SEHNR, CDR2 FQNEAQ (reference sequence). V lost 6 bases, J lost 6 bases, and 9 bases stayed unmatched. The CDR3 DNA is TGTGCCAGCAGTTCGCCAGGGGGCATGGCTGAAGCTTTCTTT. Translation: CASSSPGGMAEAFF.

The J gene is TRBJ1-6, the V gene TRBV4-2; D gene uncertain. In germline, CDR1 is LGHNA, CDR2 YNFKEQ. With 3 bases removed from V and 7 bases from J, the gap between germline ends came to 13 bases. The CDR3 consists of 15 residues. The CDR3 here is CASSHGSGPNSPLHF. CDR3 nucleotides: TGTGCCAGCAGCCATGGGTCAGGACCCAATTCACCCCTCCACTTT.

V usage is TRBV7-9 and J usage is TRBJ2-7, with a tentative D call TRBD2 (6 bases). The V end was cut by 5 bases, the J end by 12 bases, with 14 bases between. The CDR3 is made up of 11 amino acids. In germline, CDR1 is SEHNR, CDR2 FQNEAQ (reference sequence). CDR3 sequence (DNA): TGTGCCAGCAGCGCATCGGGGACTCCGTACTTC. Its translation is CASSASGTPYF.

In this sample, this clonotype turned up many times. This chain connects TRBV14 to TRBJ1-5; D gene uncertain. The ends were cut back, 2 bases at V and 8 bases at J, with 10 bases in the middle. The CDR3 has 13 amino acids. Germline V lookup: CDR1 SGHDN, CDR2 FVKESK. The CDR3 bases are TGTGCCAGCAGCCAACAACCCGACGAGCCCCAGCATTTT. Translating gives CASSQQPDEPQHF.

The chain joins TRBV9 to TRBJ2-5; no firm D call. Per the germline V gene, CDR1 is SGDLS and CDR2 is YYNGEE. This CDR3 has 13 residues. Trimming left V 3 bases short and J 3 bases short, with 9 bases between. CDR3 nucleotides: TGTGCCAGCAGCGGCCGGACGGAAGAGACCCAGTACTTC. It yields the protein CASSGRTEETQYF.

This clonotype was seen repeatedly, ten times or more. This sequence joins TRBV4-3 and TRBJ2-7; 8 bases are shared with TRBD2. J was trimmed by 3 bases and V by 2 bases; bases with no gene match: 9. This CDR3 has 16 residues. Germline V gene data show CDR1 as LGHNA and CDR2 as YSLEER. The CDR3 sequence: CASSQPARGDLYEQYF. The CDR3, as DNA: TGCGCCAGCAGCCAACCCGCGCGGGGGGACCTCTACGAGCAGTACTTC.

This clonotype has at least ten counts. The CDR3 bases are TGTGCCAGCAGTCAAAGGGGAGTCTCCTATAATTCACCCCTCCACTTT. Amino acids: CASSQRGVSYNSPLHF. The chain uses TRBV7-9 and TRBJ1-6; TRBD1 might be the D (5 bases). The CDR3 sequence is 16 residues long. Trimming stripped 6 bases from V and 0 bases from J, with 12 bases between. The V gene's germline CDR1 is SEHNR and CDR2 FQNEAQ (reference sequence).